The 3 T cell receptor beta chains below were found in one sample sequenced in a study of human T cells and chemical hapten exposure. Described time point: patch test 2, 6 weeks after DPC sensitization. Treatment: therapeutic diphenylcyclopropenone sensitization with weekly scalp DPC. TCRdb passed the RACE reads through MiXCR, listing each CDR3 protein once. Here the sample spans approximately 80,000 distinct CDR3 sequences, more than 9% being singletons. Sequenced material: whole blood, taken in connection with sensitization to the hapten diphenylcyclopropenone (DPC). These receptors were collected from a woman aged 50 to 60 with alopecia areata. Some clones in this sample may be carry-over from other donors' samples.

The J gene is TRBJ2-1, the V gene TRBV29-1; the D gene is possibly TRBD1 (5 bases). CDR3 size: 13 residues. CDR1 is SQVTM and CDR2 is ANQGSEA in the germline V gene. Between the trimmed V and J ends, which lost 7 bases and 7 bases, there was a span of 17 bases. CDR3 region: CSAVVAPGNEQFF. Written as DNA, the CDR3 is TGCAGCGCCGTGGTAGCCCCAGGGAATGAGCAGTTCTTC.

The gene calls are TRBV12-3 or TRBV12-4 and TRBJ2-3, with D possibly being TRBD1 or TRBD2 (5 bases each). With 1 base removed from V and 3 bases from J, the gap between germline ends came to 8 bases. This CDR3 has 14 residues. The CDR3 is CASSLGGLTDTQYF. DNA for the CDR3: TGTGCCAGCAGTTTAGGGGGGTTAACAGATACGCAGTATTTT.

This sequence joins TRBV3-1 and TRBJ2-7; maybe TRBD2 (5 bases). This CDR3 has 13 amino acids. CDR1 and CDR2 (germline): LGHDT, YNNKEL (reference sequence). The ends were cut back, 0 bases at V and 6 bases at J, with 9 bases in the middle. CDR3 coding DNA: TGTGCCAGCAGCCAAGATTTAGGGAGCGAGCAGTACTTC. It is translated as CASSQDLGSEQYF.